These 18 T cell receptor beta chains were all obtained from the same sample, sequenced in a study of beta chain features in type 1 diabetes. TCRB transcripts that were expressed got sequenced, as all of the isolated RNA had been reverse transcribed. Assay used: immunoSEQ multiplex PCR; TCRdb lists only in-frame clones, some missing. This table has some 44,000 clones, about half appearing once. The source material was stem cell memory CD4+ T cells from blood. The receptors come from a woman aged 25 to 39 in good health.

This clone came up a few times. V and J are TRBV21-1 and TRBJ1-2. TRBV21-1 constitutes a pseudogene. The CDR3 covers 16 residues. The CDR3 DNA sequence: TGTGCCAGCAGTGCGGCAGACTACCTACGGGACTATGGCTACACCTTC. Amino acids: CASSAADYLRDYGYTF.

V is TRBV28 and J is TRBJ2-7, with D maybe TRBD1 (6 bases). The CDR3 has 16 amino acids. The V gene's germline CDR1 is MDHEN and CDR2 SYDVKM. The V and J ends lost 5 bases and 6 bases respectively, with 23 bases between them. CDR3 amino acids: CASSQPGGRGRGEQYF. CDR3 DNA: TGTGCCAGCAGTCAACCCGGTGGCAGGGGACGGGGCGAGCAGTACTTC.

The V call is TRBV11-2, the J call TRBJ2-5, with D possibly being TRBD2 (6 bases). V lost 5 bases to trimming and J lost 5 bases, with 24 bases between them. The CDR3 totals 17 residues. Looked up from germline, CDR1 is SGHAT and CDR2 is FQNNGV. The CDR3 protein is CASSPPGGTPARETQYF. The CDR3 nucleotides read TGTGCCAGCAGCCCCCCAGGCGGGACCCCGGCACGGGAGACCCAGTACTTC.

This clone has only one observation. The J gene is TRBJ2-1, the V gene TRBV18, with D possibly TRBD2 on 6 matching bases. CDR3 length: 18 residues. The V gene's germline CDR1 is KGHSH and CDR2 LQKENI. Trimming left V 5 bases short and J 0 bases short, with 20 bases between. The CDR3 spells CASSSQMAGLSSYNEQFF. DNA for the CDR3: TGTGCCAGCTCATCACAGATGGCGGGGCTGAGCTCCTACAATGAGCAGTTCTTC. The full variable domain, in which reference TRBV18 and TRBJ2-1 provide the parts outside the CDR3, is NAGVMQNPRHLVRRRGQEARLRCSPMKGHSHVYWYRQLPEEGLKFMVYLQKENIIDESGMPKERFSAEFPKEGPSILRIQQVVRGDSAAYFCASSSQMAGLSSYNEQFFGPGTRLTVL.

The chain couples TRBV29-1 to TRBJ1-4, with D perhaps matching TRBD1 (5 bases). This CDR3 is 15 amino acids long. Germline V gene data show CDR1 as SQVTM and CDR2 as ANQGSEA. Trimming took 4 bases from V and 0 from J, leaving 12 bases between them. The CDR3 coding sequence is TGCAGCGTTGTGGGGGGTACGGCAACTAATGAAAAACTGTTTTTT. Translated, it gives CSVVGGTATNEKLFF.

This rearrangement joins TRBV7-2 to TRBJ2-1; TRBD2 aligns across 9 bases. The CDR3 has 16 amino acids. Looked up from germline, CDR1 is SGHTA and CDR2 is FQGNSA. V was pared by 3 bases and J by 3 bases, with 6 bases of the junction left unmatched. The CDR3 protein is CASSFRLAGIYNEQFF. The CDR3 region has the DNA TGTGCCAGCAGCTTCAGGCTAGCGGGAATCTACAATGAGCAGTTCTTC. The variable domain in full, completed from reference TRBV7-2 and TRBJ2-1, reads GAGVSQSPSNKVTEKGKDVELRCDPISGHTALYWYRQSLGQGLEFLIYFQGNSAPDKSGLPSDRFSAERTGGSVSTLTIQRTQQEDSAVYLCASSFRLAGIYNEQFFGPGTRLTVL.

This clone was recorded a few times. Here the CDR3 DNA reads TGTGCCAGCAGCCTGCCTGAAGACTGGAAAAATGAGCAGTTCTTC. This translates into CASSLPEDWKNEQFF. The chain carries TRBV7-9 and TRBJ2-1; D not certain. CDR1 and CDR2 from the germline V gene are SEHNR and FQNEAQ (reference sequence). The CDR3 is made up of 15 amino acids. Trimming cost V 5 bases and J 7 bases, with 18 bases left between them. Full variable domain (remainder filled in from reference TRBV7-9 and TRBJ2-1): DTGVSQNPRHKITKRGQNVTFRCDPISEHNRLYWYRQTLGQGPEFLTYFQNEAQLEKSRLLSDRFSAERPKGSFSTLEIQRTEQGDSAMYLCASSLPEDWKNEQFFGPGTRLTVL.

The chain carries TRBV6-1 and TRBJ2-1; TRBD2 agrees at 10 bases. This CDR3 is 19 amino acids long. The germline gives CDR1 MNHNS, CDR2 SASEGT. After removal of 4 bases from V and 7 bases from J, the junction contained 19 bases not matched to a gene. Here the CDR3 reads CASSASGRRGSRTRNEQFF. Here the CDR3 DNA reads TGTGCCAGCAGTGCTAGCGGGAGAAGGGGATCTCGGACAAGGAATGAGCAGTTCTTC.

V usage is TRBV6-5 and J usage is TRBJ2-7, with TRBD2 matching over 7 bases. Losses at the gene ends were 3 bases for V and 2 bases for J; bases not matched to a gene: 7. Germline V gives CDR1 MNHEY, CDR2 SVGAGI. The CDR3 spans 15 residues. The CDR3 region is CASSYQRDPTYEQYF. The CDR3 DNA is TGTGCCAGCAGTTATCAGCGGGACCCTACCTACGAGCAGTACTTC.

The chain carries TRBV6-6 and TRBJ1-2; D unresolved. Looked up from germline, CDR1 is MNHNY and CDR2 is SVGAGI (reference sequence). V was shortened by 7 bases and J by 3 bases, with 18 bases between the two germline ends. This CDR3 is built from 15 residues. The CDR3 coding sequence is TGTGCCAGCACCACGCCATATAGCCTTGACTATGGCTACACCTTC. This codes for CASTTPYSLDYGYTF.

This clone was seen more than once but under ten times. The chain couples TRBV7-3 to TRBJ2-1, with D possibly TRBD1 on 5 matching bases. This CDR3 spans 15 amino acids. Germline CDR1 SGHTA, CDR2 FQGTGA. V was shortened by 5 bases and J by 8 bases, with 19 bases between the two germline ends. The CDR3 sequence: CASSQTGTHFYEQFF. Written as DNA, the CDR3 is TGTGCCAGCAGCCAAACAGGCACGCACTTTTATGAGCAGTTCTTC. Together with reference TRBV7-3 and TRBJ2-1, the CDR3 gives the full variable domain: GAGVSQTPSNKVTEKGKYVELRCDPISGHTALYWYRQSLGQGPEFLIYFQGTGAADDSGLPNDRFFAVRPEGSVSTLKIQRTERGDSAVYLCASSQTGTHFYEQFFGPGTRLTVL.

The chain has TRBV4-3 and TRBJ2-2, with TRBD2 matching over 14 bases. CDR3 length: 17 residues. CDR1 and CDR2 from the germline V gene are LGHNA and YSLEER. Trimming cost V 4 bases and J 7 bases; bases outside gene matches: 8. The CDR3 DNA is TGCGCCAGCAGCCCCCGACTAGCGGGAGGGAATGTCGGGGAGCTGTTTTTT. Amino acids: CASSPRLAGGNVGELFF.

The V call is TRBV9, the J call TRBJ1-1; no definite D call. V lost 0 bases, J lost 4 bases, and 16 bases lay in between. CDR1 is SGDLS, CDR2 YYNGEE, per germline. The CDR3 extends over 16 amino acids. The CDR3 region is CASSVDRVVLATEAFF. Written as DNA, the CDR3 is TGTGCCAGCAGCGTAGACCGGGTAGTCTTAGCCACTGAAGCTTTCTTT.

V and J are TRBV5-4 and TRBJ2-3; 8 positions match TRBD1. CDR1 is SGHNT, CDR2 YYREEE, per germline (reference sequence). V gave up 5 bases and J gave up 2 bases; unmatched junction bases: 7. CDR3 length: 15 residues. In nucleotides, the CDR3 is TGTGCCAGCAGTTCGGGACAGGTAACCACAGATACGCAGTATTTT. It yields the protein CASSSGQVTTDTQYF.

This clone appeared a few times. The chain uses TRBV4-3 and TRBJ2-2, with TRBD2 matching 12 bases. Losses at the gene ends were 4 bases for V and 6 bases for J; bases not matched to a gene: 9. The V gene's germline CDR1 is LGHNA and CDR2 YSLEER. This CDR3 region has 17 residues. The CDR3 sequence: CASSPSPGLAGSGELFF. The CDR3 DNA is TGCGCCAGCAGCCCAAGTCCCGGACTAGCGGGATCCGGGGAGCTGTTTTTT.

The table lists this clone with a few counts. The chain joins TRBV29-1 to TRBJ2-4; 14 bases are a match to TRBD2. Germline V gene data show CDR1 as SQVTM and CDR2 as ANQGSEA. Trimming cost V 4 bases and J 8 bases; bases outside gene matches: 7. There are 15 residues in the CDR3. The CDR3 region is CSVGLAGGTIDIQYF. Written as DNA, the CDR3 is TGCAGCGTTGGACTAGCGGGAGGGACTATTGACATTCAGTACTTC.

This clone was observed a handful of times. This chain links TRBV4-3 with TRBJ2-7, with 9 bases that match TRBD1. J gave up 3 bases and V 1 base, and 7 bases lay outside the gene matches. The CDR3 contains 16 residues. Germline V gene data show CDR1 as LGHNA and CDR2 as YSLEER. The CDR3 loop reads CASSQGIGTGNYEQYF. CDR3 sequence (DNA): TGCGCCAGCAGCCAAGGCATTGGGACAGGGAACTACGAGCAGTACTTC.

The chain uses TRBV7-8 and TRBJ1-1; D perhaps matches TRBD1 (5 bases). Germline values: CDR1 SGHVS, CDR2 FQNEAQ. This CDR3 contains 16 residues. V was trimmed by 5 bases and J by 5 bases, leaving 21 bases between them. The CDR3, as DNA: TGTGCCAGCAGCCCCGTAGTCGGGGGGATATTTACTGAAGCTTTCTTT. Its protein is CASSPVVGGIFTEAFF.